This record looks at one T cell receptor (beta chain) sequence and its context. The antigen is unknown. This entry comes from a study of siplizumab effects on memory and regulatory T cells. Findings of the study overall: It was not possible to assign a naive or memory phenotype to roughly 80-97% of proliferating CD4+ or CD8+ clones. Confirmatory evidence of suppressive function in proliferating siplizumab-culture Tregs was not obtained.

Clones were sequenced by immunoSEQ multiplex PCR, and TCRdb holds only the in-frame ones, with some missing. Counted here are about 98,000 clones, roughly 92% occurring once; the ten biggest clones make up about 1.1%. Unmatched junction bases numbered 11, after V lost 6 bases and J lost 4 bases. This CDR3 region has 18 residues. Germline V gene data show CDR1 as LNHDA and CDR2 as SQIVND (reference sequence). The rearrangement joins TRBV19 to TRBJ2-5; 16 bases are a match to TRBD2. The material sequenced was CD4+ T cells sorted from blood. This clonotype was sampled from a human donor in good health. This chain's CDR3 is CASSGWGLAGGKVETQYF. CDR3 coding DNA: TGTGCCAGTAGCGGATGGGGACTAGCGGGAGGGAAAGTAGAGACCCAGTACTTC. Full variable domain (remainder filled in from reference TRBV19 and TRBJ2-5): DGGITQSPKYLFRKEGQNVTLSCEQNLNHDAMYWYRQDPGQGLRLIYYSQIVNDFQKGDIAEGYSVSREKKESFPLTVTSAQKNPTAFYLCASSGWGLAGGKVETQYFGPGTRLLVL.